This T cell receptor (beta chain) was obtained from a study of neurological immune-mediated disorders. This clonotype showed up many times. Its antigen is unknown. The cDNA was synthesized by 5'RACE incorporating 10-nucleotide random UMIs. TCRdb redid the calling of the 5' RACE reads with MiXCR, one entry per CDR3 protein. The data contain roughly 80,000 distinct CDR3 sequences, 5.5% to 6.5% of them seen just once; the ten biggest clones take up 7.9%. Time point reported: longitudinal time-point 2. Findings and caveats of the study: Expansion of TCR clones was greatest in HTLV-1-associated myelopathy and smallest in multiple sclerosis, where it fell below that of healthy controls.

Germline lookup yields CDR1 LGHDT and CDR2 YNNKEL (reference sequence). The CDR3 is 14 amino acids. V gave up 0 bases and J gave up 4 bases, with 7 bases separating them. This receptor was taken from a woman aged 55 to 70 with multiple sclerosis. The gene calls are TRBV3-1 and TRBJ2-1; D ambiguous. Sequencing input: PBMCs. CDR3 amino acids: CASSQDPSYNEQFF. CDR3 in DNA: TGTGCCAGCAGCCAAGATCCCAGTTACAATGAGCAGTTCTTC.